There are a few counts of the clone carrying this T cell receptor beta chain. Individual cDNA molecules (in the library) carried attached unique molecular identifiers. The authors' processing: Samples had a median of about 96,000 TCRs, ranging about 23,224 to 700,000. A single record per CDR3 protein comes from TCRdb applying MiXCR to the RACE reads. It is TCRdb's table, rather than the study itself, that gives the V and J calls and clone size. In the table there are 99,000 or so distinct CDR3 sequences, under 35% of which are singletons. The sample comes from a study of human T cells and chemical hapten exposure. The germline V gene encodes CDR1 SGHVS and CDR2 FNYEAQ. The V end was cut by 2 bases, the J end by 2 bases, with 10 bases between. The CDR3 is 15 amino acids. As to time point: patch test 3, about 24 weeks after DPC sensitization. Treatment of the sample: therapeutic diphenylcyclopropenone sensitization with weekly scalp DPC. The donor pool consisted of alopecia patients aged 18 to 70 years, considered suitable for DPC.

The TCR originated in a man aged 40-50 years with alopecia areata. Some clones in this sample may be carry-over from other donors' samples. Sequencing was performed on whole blood, taken in connection with sensitization to the hapten diphenylcyclopropenone (DPC). This chain joins TRBV7-6 and TRBJ2-1; D is unclear. As DNA, the CDR3 is TGTGCCAGCAGCTTAACGACCAGAGCCTACAATGAGCAGTTCTTC. Its translation is CASSLTTRAYNEQFF.